These 30 T cell receptor beta chains were sequenced from one sample in a study of T cells in Graves' hyperthyroidism and ophthalmopathy. There were TCR beta CDR3 regions amplified from RNA transcripts. The study used the HTBI primer set for a first-round RT-PCR of the TCR CDR3. Each CDR3 protein gets one entry after TCRdb re-called the multiplex PCR reads with MiXCR. The data contain 400,000 to 600,000 distinct CDR3 sequences, around 16% of them singletons. The source material was blood. The receptor set was obtained from a woman in her 30s with Graves' ophthalmopathy.

This clonotype was detected many times. The gene calls are TRBV7-9 and TRBJ2-7, with 8 bases that match TRBD1. CDR1 is SEHNR, CDR2 FQNEAQ, per germline (reference sequence). This CDR3 has 12 residues. The CDR3 DNA follows: TGTGCTTCGGCCCAGGGGGCCGGGGAGCAGTACTTC. Translation gives CASAQGAGEQYF.

As to this clonotype: A read error is possible here, since a much larger clone lies one base away. The conserved closing phenylalanine or tryptophan is absent in this CDR3, likely reflecting a read error. This sequence joins TRBV28 and TRBJ2-1, with TRBD1 matching 7 bases. CDR3 length equals 13 residues. V gave up 5 bases and J gave up 7 bases; unmatched junction bases: 5. Germline CDR1 is MDHEN and CDR2 is SYDVKM. The CDR3 loop is CASSRQGSNEQFL. The DNA for the CDR3 is TGTGCCAGCAGTCGACAGGGATCAAATGAGCAGTTCCTC.

The chain links TRBV20-1 to TRBJ1-5; no clear D gene. Germline CDR1 is DFQATT and CDR2 is SNEGSKA (reference sequence). The CDR3 spans 12 residues. V was trimmed by 6 bases and J by 0 bases, leaving 6 bases between them. The CDR3, as DNA: TGCAGTGCCATCAATAGCAATCAGCCCCAGCATTTT. Protein: CSAINSNQPQHF.

This clonotype was seen a handful of times. CDR3 in amino acids: CASSEGRGRTGANVLTF. CDR3 coding DNA: TGCGCCAGCAGCGAAGGCAGGGGGCGGACTGGGGCCAACGTCCTGACTTTC. The V gene is TRBV5-1, the J gene TRBJ2-6; TRBD1 matches 8 bases. This CDR3 has 17 residues. CDR1 and CDR2 (germline): SGHRS, YFSETQ. Trimming cost V 4 bases and J 2 bases; bases outside gene matches: 8.

Many counts were recorded for this clonotype. The V gene is TRBV28, the J gene TRBJ2-7, with D unresolved. Germline V CDR1 and CDR2: MDHEN, SYDVKM. The CDR3 is made up of 13 amino acids. V was trimmed by 5 bases and J by 6 bases, leaving 14 bases between them. The CDR3 DNA follows: TGTGCCAGCAGTCCCCCCCCGGAGTTCGAGCAGTACTTC. This codes for CASSPPPEFEQYF.

The rearrangement links TRBV20-1 to TRBJ2-5; 11 bases are a match to TRBD1. CDR1 is DFQATT, CDR2 SNEGSKA, per germline (reference sequence). V lost 4 bases and J lost 4; bases outside the gene matches: 5. The CDR3 consists of 14 residues. In DNA, the CDR3 is TGCAGTGCTAACGGACAGGGGGCTTCAGAGACCCAGTACTTC. Its translation: CSANGQGASETQYF.

This clonotype was recorded at least ten times. The chain carries TRBV9 and TRBJ1-4; maybe TRBD1 (5 bases). The V and J ends lost 2 bases and 4 bases respectively, with 9 bases between them. This CDR3 is built from 14 residues. The germline CDR1 and CDR2 sequences are SGDLS and YYNGEE. The CDR3 spells CASSVTGRNEKLFF. The CDR3 DNA reads as TGTGCCAGCAGCGTCACAGGCCGTAATGAAAAACTGTTTTTT.

In its sample, this clonotype was seen many times. The genes are TRBV20-1 and TRBJ1-4; 9 positions match TRBD1. The germline gives CDR1 DFQATT, CDR2 SNEGSKA (reference sequence). The trim removed 3 bases at V and 10 bases at J, leaving 15 bases unmatched. The CDR3 extends over 16 amino acids. The CDR3 protein is CSASVTRQGELGKLFF. Written as DNA, the CDR3 is TGCAGTGCTAGTGTAACCAGACAGGGGGAACTGGGAAAACTGTTTTTT.

On this clonotype itself: A much larger clonotype is one base distant, so this may be a read error. The J gene is TRBJ1-1, the V gene TRBV28, with TRBD1 matching over 10 bases. V lost 6 bases to trimming and J lost 5 bases; unmatched junction nucleotides: 6. Germline V CDR1 and CDR2: MDHEN, SYDVKM. This CDR3 has 14 residues. CDR3 DNA: TGTGCCAGCAGGATGACAGGGGGCCGGACTGAAGCTTTCTTT. Encoded protein: CASRMTGGRTEAFF. Using reference TRBV28 and TRBJ1-1 for the parts outside the CDR3, the full variable domain is DVKVTQSSRYLVKRTGEKVFLECVQDMDHENMFWYRQDPGLGLRLIYFSYDVKMKEKGDIPEGYSVSREKKERFSLILESASTNQTSMYLCASRMTGGRTEAFFGQGTRLTVV.

Details on this clonotype: A much larger clone differs by one base, so this may be a read error. J is TRBJ2-1 and V is TRBV7-2; D possibly corresponds to TRBD2 (6 bases). CDR3 length: 16 amino acids. Germline assignment: CDR1 SGHTA and CDR2 FQGNSA. V was pared by 4 bases and J by 10 bases, with 23 bases between. The CDR3 here is CASSCANPRLVWEQFF. CDR3 sequence (DNA): TGTGCCAGCAGCTGCGCCAACCCCCGACTAGTCTGGGAGCAGTTCTTC.

The sample holds a few counts of this clonotype. Being one base from a much bigger clone, this may be a read error. The CDR3 is CASSLLTGTGNEQFF. As DNA, the CDR3 is TGTGCCAGCAGCTTATTGACAGGGACGGGAAACGAGCAGTTCTTC. This chain uses TRBV7-2 with TRBJ2-1, with 7 bases matching TRBD1. The CDR3 runs to 15 residues. J lost 10 bases, V lost 2 bases, and 11 bases had no gene match. Looked up from germline, CDR1 is SGHTA and CDR2 is FQGNSA.

This clonotype was counted at least ten times. The chain carries TRBV28 and TRBJ2-7; 7 nucleotides match TRBD2. Per the germline V gene, CDR1 is MDHEN and CDR2 is SYDVKM. The ends lost 5 bases at V and 3 bases at J; junction bases unmatched: 1. This CDR3 region has 12 residues. The CDR3 here is CASSTGGYEQYF. The CDR3 nucleotides are TGTGCCAGCAGTACGGGGGGCTACGAGCAGTACTTC.

This clonotype came up many times. V gene TRBV4-1 combines with J gene TRBJ1-5; no clear D. This CDR3 has 14 residues. V was trimmed by 1 base and J by 8 bases, leaving 12 bases between them. CDR1 MGHRA and CDR2 YSYEKL come from the germline V gene. CDR3 region: CASSQGRELEPQHF. The CDR3 DNA reads as TGCGCCAGCAGCCAAGGGAGGGAGCTAGAGCCCCAGCATTTT.

This clonotype was recorded at least ten times. This sequence joins TRBV27 and TRBJ2-1, with D unresolved. The CDR3 consists of 13 residues. CDR1 and CDR2 from the germline V gene are MNHEY and SMNVEV (reference sequence). V lost 3 bases to trimming and J lost 4 bases, with 7 bases between them. CDR3 sequence reads: CASSLHNYNEQFF. CDR3 in DNA: TGTGCCAGCAGTTTGCACAATTACAATGAGCAGTTCTTC.

The sample holds many counts of this clonotype. This chain joins TRBV3-1 and TRBJ2-1, with 7 bases matching TRBD2. The CDR3 contains 16 residues. V gave up 0 bases and J gave up 10 bases; unmatched junction bases: 12. Germline V CDR1 and CDR2: LGHDT, YNNKEL (reference sequence). CDR3 sequence: CASSQDGTPTSDEQFF. Here the CDR3 DNA reads TGTGCCAGCAGCCAAGATGGGACTCCCACTAGCGACGAGCAGTTCTTC.

A word on this clonotype: This sequence may be a read error, since a much larger clone differs from it by one base. J is TRBJ1-2 and V is TRBV5-4, with TRBD1 matching over 8 bases. The CDR3 sequence is 15 residues long. Germline V gene sequence: CDR1 SGHNT, CDR2 YYREEE (reference sequence). CDR3 residues: CASSYVDRANYCYTF. The DNA of the CDR3 is TGTGCCAGCAGCTATGTGGACAGGGCAAACTATTGCTACACCTTC.

This clonotype was observed a few times. The gene calls are TRBV30 and TRBJ1-2, with TRBD1 as a possible D gene (6 bases). Deletions cut 1 base from V and 2 bases from J, with 14 bases between. Per germline, CDR1 GTSNPN and CDR2 SVGIG (reference sequence). The CDR3 runs to 15 residues. The CDR3 region is CAWSEVWGTNYGYTF. The CDR3 nucleotides read TGTGCCTGGAGTGAGGTTTGGGGGACAAACTATGGCTACACCTTC.

At least ten counts were recorded for this clonotype. The CDR3: CSARVGLAGSETQYF. The DNA for the CDR3 is TGCAGTGCTAGAGTTGGACTAGCGGGATCGGAGACCCAGTACTTC. The gene calls are TRBV20-1 and TRBJ2-5, with 12 positions matching TRBD2. CDR1 and CDR2 from the germline V gene are DFQATT and SNEGSKA (reference sequence). There are 15 residues in the CDR3. Trimming removed 1 base from V and 5 bases from J; junction bases left unmatched: 5.

This clonotype was detected many times. The chain uses TRBV20-1 and TRBJ1-1; D is uncertain. This CDR3 has 13 residues. V was shortened by 0 bases and J by 3 bases, with 8 bases between the two germline ends. Germline CDR1 reads DFQATT; CDR2 reads SNEGSKA (reference sequence). CDR3 coding DNA: TGCAGTGCTAGAGAGGCAGGTTACACTGAAGCTTTCTTT. This codes for CSAREAGYTEAFF.

Remarks on this clonotype: This may be a read error: a much more frequent sequence differs by one nucleotide. The chain joins TRBV28 to TRBJ2-7; TRBD2 agrees at 11 bases. In germline, CDR1 is MDHEN, CDR2 SYDVKM. Losses at the gene ends were 5 bases for V and 8 bases for J; bases not matched to a gene: 8. The CDR3 extends over 14 amino acids. CDR3 coding DNA: TGTGCCAGCAGTCCTCCGGGACTAGCGGACAAGCAGTACTTC. Translated: CASSPPGLADKQYF.

In its sample, this clonotype was seen many times. The gene calls are TRBV9 and TRBJ2-7; D is perhaps TRBD2 (5 bases). V gave up 4 bases and J gave up 1 base, with 12 bases separating them. This CDR3 is built from 14 residues. Germline V gene lookup returns CDR1 SGDLS and CDR2 YYNGEE. The CDR3 nucleotides read TGTGCCAGCAGCTCATACAGCGGATCCTACGAGCAGTACTTC. It specifies CASSSYSGSYEQYF.

This clonotype was found many times. The gene calls are TRBV30 and TRBJ2-1, with D tentatively TRBD2 (5 bases). Trimming left V 1 base short and J 0 bases short, with 10 bases between. The CDR3 runs 15 residues. The germline V gene has CDR1 GTSNPN and CDR2 SVGIG (reference sequence). The CDR3 DNA follows: TGTGCCTGGAGTGGAGCTAGCACCTCCTACAATGAGCAGTTCTTC. This sequence encodes CAWSGASTSYNEQFF.

This clonotype was counted ten times or more. V usage is TRBV11-2 and J usage is TRBJ2-1; D uncertain. Germline CDR1 is SGHAT and CDR2 is FQNNGV. Trimming took off 5 bases at V and 5 bases at J, with 16 bases between the two ends. CDR3 length: 15 residues. In DNA, the CDR3 is TGTGCCAGCAGCGGTTATCACATCGTCCACAATGAGCAGTTCTTC. Translated, it gives CASSGYHIVHNEQFF.

This clonotype was detected many times. The chain has TRBV4-3 and TRBJ2-7; D is perhaps TRBD1 (6 bases). Germline values: CDR1 LGHNA, CDR2 YSLEER. V was shortened by 0 bases and J by 6 bases, with 12 bases between the two germline ends. The CDR3 is made up of 14 amino acids. CDR3 DNA sequence: TGCGCCAGCAGCCAAGACAGGGGCATGAGCGAGCAGTACTTC. Its protein is CASSQDRGMSEQYF.

The chain couples TRBV19 to TRBJ2-1; 9 nucleotides match TRBD1. This CDR3 region has 16 residues. Per the germline V gene, CDR1 is LNHDA and CDR2 is SQIVND (reference sequence). J gave up 7 bases and V 4 bases, and 11 bases lay outside the gene matches. The CDR3 here is CASSTGTGYSWNEQFF. The CDR3 DNA follows: TGTGCCAGTAGTACCGGGACAGGGTACTCATGGAATGAGCAGTTCTTC.

With regard to this clonotype: A much more abundant neighbour one base away suggests this may be a read error. The J gene is TRBJ2-1, the V gene TRBV29-1, with 7 nucleotides matching TRBD2. The J call may not be correct, given that the DNA end is closer to TRBJ2-7. The CDR3 length is 16 residues. From germline, CDR1 is SQVTM and CDR2 ANQGSEA. The CDR3: CSVTVAGEGSYNEQYF. The CDR3 coding sequence is TGCAGCGTTACGGTGGCGGGGGAAGGGTCCTACAATGAGCAGTACTTC.

In this sample, this clonotype turned up many times. This sequence joins TRBV7-8 and TRBJ2-7; 12 nucleotides match TRBD2. The CDR3 is made up of 15 amino acids. Trimming took 3 bases from V and 4 from J; bases not matched to a gene: 4. Germline values: CDR1 SGHVS, CDR2 FQNEAQ. The CDR3 loop reads CASSFGLAGGYEQYF. CDR3 bases: TGTGCCAGCAGCTTTGGTCTAGCGGGAGGGTACGAGCAGTACTTC.

This clonotype appeared many times. The chain carries TRBV2 and TRBJ2-4; 10 bases line up with TRBD1. This CDR3 contains 17 residues. Looked up from germline, CDR1 is SNHLY and CDR2 is FYNNEI. Losses at the gene ends were 1 base for V and 0 bases for J; bases not matched to a gene: 3. The CDR3 DNA reads TGTGCCAGCAGTGAAGGCGACAGGGGGCTAGCCAAAAACATTCAGTACTTC. It translates to CASSEGDRGLAKNIQYF.

This clonotype was counted a few times. The chain couples TRBV20-1 to TRBJ2-4; D remains unclear. Germline CDR1 DFQATT, CDR2 SNEGSKA (reference sequence). Trimming shortened V by 4 bases and J by 6 bases, and 10 bases separated the two germline ends. CDR3 length: 12 residues. The DNA of the CDR3 is TGCAGTGCTACTATAAGGAGAAACATTCAGTACTTC. Translation gives CSATIRRNIQYF.

Remarks on this clonotype: Because it lacks the conserved phenylalanine or tryptophan at the end, this CDR3 is likely a read error. Here the CDR3 reads CASSEDLRETDTQYL. The CDR3 DNA is TGTGCCAGCAGTGAAGACCTGAGGGAGACAGATACGCAGTATCTT. V gene TRBV2 combines with J gene TRBJ2-3; D might be TRBD2 (5 bases). Germline V gene lookup returns CDR1 SNHLY and CDR2 FYNNEI. The CDR3 contains 15 residues. Trimming pared 1 base from V and 3 bases from J, leaving 11 bases between.